The T cell receptor (beta chain) under discussion was sequenced for a study of blood T cell repertoires in COVID-19. Whole-study context: Italy, Spain and the United States were the sources of the convalescent and acute COVID-19 samples. In each case, the material was cDNA or gDNA derived from T cells, B-cell-depleted T cells, or PBMCs.

The length of the CDR3 is 14 residues. In germline, CDR1 is LNHDA, CDR2 SQIVND (reference sequence). Trimming stripped 6 bases from V and 0 bases from J, with 11 bases between. Original processing notes: Cell counts per sample came from amplifying reference gene primers. TCRdb's copy holds only in-frame clones and misses some; the assay was immunoSEQ multiplex PCR. The V and J calls and the clone size are those of that table, but D and trimming were determined from the DNA. The sample lists about 290,000 clones, just under 85% occurring once. J is TRBJ2-5 and V is TRBV19, with D possibly being TRBD1 (6 bases). This TCR was recovered from a woman between 50 and 59 years old with active or convalescent COVID-19. The sample was peripheral blood. This CDR3 is CASRDSHHQETQYF. Here the CDR3 DNA reads TGTGCCAGTAGGGACAGTCACCACCAAGAGACCCAGTACTTC.